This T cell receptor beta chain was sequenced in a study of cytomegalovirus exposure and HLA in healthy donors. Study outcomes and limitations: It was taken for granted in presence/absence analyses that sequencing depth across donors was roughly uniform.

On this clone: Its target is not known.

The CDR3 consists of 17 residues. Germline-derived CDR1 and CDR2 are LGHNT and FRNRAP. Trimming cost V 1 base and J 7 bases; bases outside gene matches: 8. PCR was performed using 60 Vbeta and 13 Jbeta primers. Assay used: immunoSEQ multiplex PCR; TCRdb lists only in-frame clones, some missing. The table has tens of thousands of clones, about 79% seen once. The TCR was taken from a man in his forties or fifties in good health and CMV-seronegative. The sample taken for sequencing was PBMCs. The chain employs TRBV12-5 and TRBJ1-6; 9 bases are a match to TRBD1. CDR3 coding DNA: TGTGCTAGTGGTTTGGCCACGGGACAGGGAAGGAATTCACCCCTCCACTTT. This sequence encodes CASGLATGQGRNSPLHF.